This T cell receptor (beta chain) comes out of a study of OX40 agonist ivuxolimab in advanced cancers. As for the study in general: The treatment was a fully human IgG2 OX40 agonist, ivuxolimab.

Data came from immunoSEQ multiplex PCR; TCRdb stores just in-frame clones and leaves some out. Of roughly 65,000 clones listed, around four fifths were seen once; the top ten hold 11%. Study findings and constraints: Partial responders treated at 0.1-3.0 mg/kg exhibited clonal expansion among the lowest measured. Some nonresponders likewise displayed low normalized T-cell clonal expansion.

V lost 7 bases to trimming and J lost 4 bases, with 17 bases between them. This CDR3 contains 15 residues. In germline, CDR1 is LNHDA, CDR2 SQIVND (reference sequence). Notes on this clone: What it binds is not known.

The TCR sequence derives from an adult with an advanced solid tumor such as melanoma, head and neck, liver or kidney cancer. The rearrangement links TRBV19 to TRBJ2-1, with a weak D call TRBD1 (6 bases). Sequencing used CD4+ or CD8+ T cells sorted from blood, obtained in a trial of the OX40 agonist ivuxolimab. This CDR3 is CASNLQGNTYNEQFF. In DNA form, the CDR3 reads TGTGCCAGTAACTTACAGGGAAACACTTACAATGAGCAGTTCTTC.